This TCR beta chain was documented in a study of cytomegalovirus exposure and HLA in healthy donors. A note on this clone: Its antigen is unidentified.

Study-level results: A later analysis linked a missense DCLRE1C variant to TCR beta V- and J-gene trimming.

There are 15 residues in the CDR3. Between the trimmed V and J ends, which lost 5 bases and 0 bases, there was a span of 13 bases. Use of 60 Vbeta and 13 Jbeta primers characterized the PCR. Only in-frame clones appear in the TCRdb table, and some are missing; sequencing was by immunoSEQ multiplex PCR. The sample includes approximately 47,000 clones. Sequencing was carried out using PBMCs. The sequence derives from a male donor in good health and CMV-seronegative. The rearrangement joins TRBV23-1 to TRBJ1-2; no firm D call. TRBV23-1 is noted as an ORF with a role that remains uncertain. CDR3 coding DNA: TGCGCCAGCAGTTCTCCGGGAGTCTCTAACTATGGCTACACCTTC. This codes for CASSSPGVSNYGYTF.